This paragraph covers one T cell receptor beta chain sequence. Its antigen is unknown. This sample was taken from a study of T cell responses to AZD1222 COVID-19 vaccine. Study findings and constraints: Repertoires were obtained solely post-peak T cell response. Seropositive AZD1222 recipients at baseline numbered only five or six. Regions 160-218 and 743-854 held dominance among vaccine-associated CD4 TCRs, which spanned spike. Receipt of two AZD1222 doses was followed by a rise in Spike-specific TCR breadth and depth.

Trimming removed 3 bases from V and 8 bases from J, with 25 bases in between. Germline V gene data show CDR1 as GTSNPN and CDR2 as SVGIG (reference sequence). The CDR3 spans 17 residues. Assay used: immunoSEQ multiplex PCR; TCRdb lists only in-frame clones, some missing. The sample records 90,000 to 100,000 clones, around 89% being singletons. Sample: peripheral blood, taken 28 days after the second AZD1222 dose. This TCR was recovered from an adult who received the AZD1222 COVID-19 vaccine. The chain recombines TRBV30 with TRBJ2-2, with D tentatively TRBD2 (5 bases). CDR3 in DNA: TGTGCCTGGAGGGACTTTCGCAGGTTTCATCTGTCGGGGGAGCTGTTTTTT. Translated: CAWRDFRRFHLSGELFF.